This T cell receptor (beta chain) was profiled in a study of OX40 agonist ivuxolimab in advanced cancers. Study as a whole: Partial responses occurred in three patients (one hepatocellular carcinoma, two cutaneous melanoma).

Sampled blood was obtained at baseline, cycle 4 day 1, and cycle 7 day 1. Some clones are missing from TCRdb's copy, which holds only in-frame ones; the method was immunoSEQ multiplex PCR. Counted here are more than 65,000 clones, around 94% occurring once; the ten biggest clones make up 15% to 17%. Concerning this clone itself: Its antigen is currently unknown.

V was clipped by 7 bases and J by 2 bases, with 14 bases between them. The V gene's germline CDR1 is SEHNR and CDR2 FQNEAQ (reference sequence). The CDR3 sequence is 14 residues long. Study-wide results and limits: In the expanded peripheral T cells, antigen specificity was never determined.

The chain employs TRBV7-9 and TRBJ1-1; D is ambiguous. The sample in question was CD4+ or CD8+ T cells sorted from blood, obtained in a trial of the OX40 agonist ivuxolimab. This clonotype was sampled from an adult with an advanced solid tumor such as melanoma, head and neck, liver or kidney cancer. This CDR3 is CASTARWANTEAFF. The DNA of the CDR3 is TGTGCCAGCACCGCAAGGTGGGCTAACACTGAAGCTTTCTTT.